Described below is a single TCR beta chain sequence and its context. This sample was taken from a study of T cell clones after liver transplantation. Study information: Standard immunosuppression, with no induction, continued until 12-24 months after transplant.

Germline-derived CDR1 and CDR2 are SNHLY and FYNNEI. This CDR3 has 15 amino acids. The J segment lost 6 bases and the V segment lost 3 bases, leaving 5 bases of the junction unmatched. The method was immunoSEQ multiplex PCR; TCRdb's version includes in-frame clones alone and lacks a portion of them. This table holds roughly 80,000 clones, 70% to 85% found once. The chain links TRBV2 to TRBJ1-5, with 10 bases aligning to TRBD1. This sequence originates from a human patient who received a liver transplant. Part of the T cell pool may stem from the graft donor. The sequences come from CD4+ T cells from blood, collected approximately 45 months after liver transplant. In nucleotides, the CDR3 is TGTGCCAGCAGTGACGGACAGGGGGTCCGTCAGCCCCAGCATTTT. Translation: CASSDGQGVRQPQHF. Full variable domain (missing parts from reference TRBV2 and TRBJ1-5): EPEVTQTPSHQVTQMGQEVILRCVPISNHLYFYWYRQILGQKVEFLVSFYNNEISEKSEIFDDQFSVERPDGSNFTLKIRSTKLEDSAMYFCASSDGQGVRQPQHFGDGTRLSIL.